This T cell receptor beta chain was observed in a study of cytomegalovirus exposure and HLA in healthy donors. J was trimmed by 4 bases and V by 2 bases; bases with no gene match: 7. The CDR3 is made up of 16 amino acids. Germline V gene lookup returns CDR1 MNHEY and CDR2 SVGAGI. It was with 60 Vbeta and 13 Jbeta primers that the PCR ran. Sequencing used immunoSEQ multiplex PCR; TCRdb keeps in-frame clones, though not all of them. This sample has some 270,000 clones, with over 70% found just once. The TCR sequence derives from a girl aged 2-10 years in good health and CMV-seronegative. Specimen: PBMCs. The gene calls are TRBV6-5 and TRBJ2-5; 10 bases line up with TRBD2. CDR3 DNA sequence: TGTGCCAGCAGTTACGGAGCGGGAGGGATTGTAGAGACCCAGTACTTC. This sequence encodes CASSYGAGGIVETQYF.